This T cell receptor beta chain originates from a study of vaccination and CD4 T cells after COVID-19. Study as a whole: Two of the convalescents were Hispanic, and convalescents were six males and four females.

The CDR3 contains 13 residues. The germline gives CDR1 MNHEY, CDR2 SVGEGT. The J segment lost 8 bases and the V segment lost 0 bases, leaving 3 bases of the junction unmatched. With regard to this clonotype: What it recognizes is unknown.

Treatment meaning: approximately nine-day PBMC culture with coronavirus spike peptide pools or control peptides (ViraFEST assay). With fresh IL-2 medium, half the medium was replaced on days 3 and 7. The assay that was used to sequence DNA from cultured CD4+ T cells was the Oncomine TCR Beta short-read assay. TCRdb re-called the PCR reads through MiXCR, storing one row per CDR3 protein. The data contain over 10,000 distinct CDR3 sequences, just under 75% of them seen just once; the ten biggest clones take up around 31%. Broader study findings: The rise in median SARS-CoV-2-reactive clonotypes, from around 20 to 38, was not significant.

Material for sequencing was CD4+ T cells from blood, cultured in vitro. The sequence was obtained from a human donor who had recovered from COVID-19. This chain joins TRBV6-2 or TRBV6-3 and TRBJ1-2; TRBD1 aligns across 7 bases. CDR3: CASSYSPGQGYTF. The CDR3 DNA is TGTGCCAGCAGTTACTCACCGGGACAGGGCTACACCTTC.